This T cell receptor beta chain is from a study of OX40 agonist ivuxolimab in advanced cancers. This table comes from immunoSEQ multiplex PCR, and its TCRdb copy is limited to in-frame clones, with some not included. This table holds approximately 50,000 clones, 60% to 80% found once. CDR1 and CDR2 from the germline V gene are SGHVS and FQNEAQ. The CDR3 extends over 13 amino acids. Trimming at V came to 5 bases and at J to 7 bases, leaving 3 bases not matched to a gene. The V and J genes are TRBV7-8 and TRBJ1-5, with TRBD1 identical over 9 bases. Specimen: CD4+ or CD8+ T cells sorted from blood, collected in a trial of the OX40 agonist ivuxolimab. This receptor was taken from an adult with an advanced solid tumor such as melanoma, head and neck, liver or kidney cancer. The CDR3: CASSKDRGQPQHF. The CDR3 bases are TGTGCCAGCAGCAAAGACAGGGGGCAGCCCCAGCATTTT.